This T cell receptor (beta chain) stems from a study of T cell clonality in common variable immunodeficiency. Notes on the study in general: Fewer TCRbeta clones were shared among CVID subjects than controls.

This table comes from immunoSEQ multiplex PCR, and its TCRdb copy is limited to in-frame clones, with some not included. There are some 40,000 clones in the sample, none observed a single time. This clone was recorded many times. Its antigen is undetermined. Read sequence stops 3 residues before the CDR3 end, and the germline J gene provides the missing end. Germline assignment: CDR1 LNHDA and CDR2 SQIVND (reference sequence). The CDR3 runs 17 residues. Losses at the gene ends were 4 bases for V and 0 bases for J; bases not matched to a gene: 2. This receptor was obtained from a person aged 18-69 years in good health. Sequences were obtained from peripheral blood mononuclear cells. The genes are TRBV19 and TRBJ2-1; 14 nucleotides line up with TRBD2. The CDR3 bases that were read are TGTGCCAGTAGTAAAGGGACTAGCGGGAGCTCCTACAATGAG. It specifies CASSKGTSGSSYNE. The CDR3 as a whole reads CASSKGTSGSSYNEQFF.